Each of the 31 T cell receptor beta chains below was sequenced from the same sample in a study of beta chain features in type 1 diabetes. cDNA synthesis used the whole RNA isolate, giving expressed TCRB sequences. The protocol was immunoSEQ multiplex PCR, while the TCRdb copy is restricted to in-frame clones and leaves out a portion. The repertoire holds 10,000 to 15,000 clones, approximately 47% seen once, with around 0.89% in the top ten. Specimen: stem cell memory CD4+ T cells from blood. The receptor set was obtained from a man younger than 30 in good health.

V is TRBV11-2 and J is TRBJ2-3; 7 nucleotides agree with TRBD2. Losses at the gene ends were 3 bases for V and 2 bases for J; bases not matched to a gene: 8. Germline values: CDR1 SGHAT, CDR2 FQNNGV. The CDR3 totals 16 residues. The CDR3 region has the DNA TGTGCCAGCAGCTTGGAGAGCGGGGCGAACACAGATACGCAGTATTTT. Translating gives CASSLESGANTDTQYF. Full variable domain (missing parts from reference TRBV11-2 and TRBJ2-3): EAGVAQSPRYKIIEKRQSVAFWCNPISGHATLYWYQQILGQGPKLLIQFQNNGVVDDSQLPKDRFSAERLKGVDSTLKIQPAKLEDSAVYLCASSLESGANTDTQYFGPGTRLTVL.

This clone was observed a handful of times. V and J are TRBV19 and TRBJ2-1; a possible D gene is TRBD2 (6 bases). Germline V gene sequence: CDR1 LNHDA, CDR2 SQIVND (reference sequence). V was shortened by 3 bases and J by 0 bases, with 9 bases between the two germline ends. The CDR3 sequence is 15 residues long. The CDR3, as DNA: TGTGCCAGTAGTATCAGCGGGTACTCCTACAATGAGCAGTTCTTC. It translates to CASSISGYSYNEQFF.

The chain employs TRBV11-2 and TRBJ1-6; D ambiguous. The germline V and J ends were trimmed by 5 bases and 9 bases, with 8 bases remaining between them. The germline gives CDR1 SGHAT, CDR2 FQNNGV. The CDR3 has 12 amino acids. The chain's CDR3 is CASSQSISPLHF. CDR3 coding DNA: TGTGCCAGCAGCCAATCAATTTCACCCCTCCACTTT.

The V and J genes are TRBV5-1 and TRBJ2-2, with D unresolved. From germline, CDR1 is SGHRS and CDR2 YFSETQ. The CDR3 sequence is 13 residues long. Trimming removed 0 bases from V and 4 bases from J, with 4 bases in between. The CDR3 sequence: CASSLVITGELFF. The CDR3 bases are TGCGCCAGCAGCTTGGTCATCACCGGGGAGCTGTTTTTT.

The chain links TRBV10-1 to TRBJ1-1; D might be TRBD1 (6 bases). Trimming cost V 6 bases and J 4 bases, with 18 bases left between them. The CDR3 contains 15 residues. CDR1 is WNHNN and CDR2 is SYGVQD in the germline V gene (reference sequence). Written as DNA, the CDR3 is TGCGCCAGCAGCCCTAACGGGGGGCTGGGCACTGAAGCTTTCTTT. It yields the protein CASSPNGGLGTEAFF.

The chain carries TRBV19 and TRBJ1-5, with D unresolved. Germline-derived CDR1 and CDR2 are LNHDA and SQIVND (reference sequence). This CDR3 comprises 17 residues. Trimming removed 5 bases from V and 7 bases from J, with 24 bases in between. CDR3 in amino acids: CASSGHGEWGFRQPQHF. In DNA form, the CDR3 reads TGTGCCAGTAGTGGCCATGGGGAGTGGGGTTTTAGGCAGCCCCAGCATTTT.

The V gene is TRBV5-4, the J gene TRBJ2-4; TRBD1 matches at 10 bases. CDR3 length: 16 amino acids. Germline loops: CDR1 SGHNT, CDR2 YYREEE (reference sequence). V lost 4 bases and J lost 5; bases outside the gene matches: 9. The CDR3 bases are TGTGCCAGCAGCGGAGGGACAGGGGCCGTTCAAAACATTCAGTACTTC. Its protein product is CASSGGTGAVQNIQYF.

This chain uses TRBV30 with TRBJ2-5; 9 bases align to TRBD1. V dropped 2 bases and J dropped 5; count of bases not matched to a gene: 9. Germline-derived CDR1 and CDR2 are GTSNPN and SVGIG (reference sequence). The length of the CDR3 is 15 residues. The CDR3: CAWSYRGLIGETQYF. Here the CDR3 DNA reads TGTGCCTGGAGTTACAGGGGGCTTATTGGGGAGACCCAGTACTTC. The full variable domain, in which reference TRBV30 and TRBJ2-5 provide the parts outside the CDR3, is SQTIHQWPATLVQPVGSPLSLECTVEGTSNPNLYWYRQAAGRGLQLLFYSVGIGQISSEVPQNLSASRPQDRQFILSSKKLLLSDSGFYLCAWSYRGLIGETQYFGPGTRLLVL.

This chain links TRBV5-1 with TRBJ2-5; 10 bases line up with TRBD2. Trimming at V came to 4 bases and at J to 1 base, leaving 4 bases not matched to a gene. The CDR3 extends over 15 amino acids. CDR1 and CDR2 (germline): SGHRS, YFSETQ. The CDR3 region has the DNA TGCGCCAGCAGCGGGGGACTAGCGCTCCAAGAGACCCAGTACTTC. This sequence encodes CASSGGLALQETQYF.

The chain recombines TRBV7-2 with TRBJ1-1; D might be TRBD1 (5 bases). The length of the CDR3 is 16 residues. Germline lookup yields CDR1 SGHTA and CDR2 FQGNSA. The ends were cut back, 1 base at V and 5 bases at J, with 17 bases in the middle. CDR3 loop: CASSLVTGGVGTEAFF. DNA of the CDR3: TGTGCCAGCAGCTTAGTAACAGGTGGAGTGGGGACTGAAGCTTTCTTT.

V usage is TRBV6-5 and J usage is TRBJ2-5, with D tentatively TRBD2 (5 bases). V lost 2 bases to trimming and J lost 1 base, with 11 bases between them. The germline V gene has CDR1 MNHEY and CDR2 SVGAGI. The CDR3 consists of 15 residues. CDR3 nucleotide sequence: TGTGCCAGCAGTTACCTCCCCGGGATCCAAGAGACCCAGTACTTC. It encodes CASSYLPGIQETQYF.

The rearrangement uses TRBV5-4 and TRBJ1-2; no reliable D call. This CDR3 comprises 14 residues. Germline CDR1 reads SGHNT; CDR2 reads YYREEE (reference sequence). Trimming removed 0 bases at V and 5 bases at J, with 11 bases between. The CDR3 DNA is TGTGCCAGCAGCTTGGATAACCGGGATTATGGCTACACCTTC. Translated: CASSLDNRDYGYTF.

This clone was picked up one time. The J gene is TRBJ2-5, the V gene TRBV7-3; perhaps TRBD2 as D (6 bases). The CDR3 extends over 15 amino acids. Looked up from germline, CDR1 is SGHTA and CDR2 is FQGTGA. V lost 5 bases and J lost 9, with 22 bases in between. The CDR3 DNA reads as TGTGCCAGCAGCCAAGACCTAGCGAACCAAGTGGCCCAGTACTTC. Translated, it gives CASSQDLANQVAQYF. The entire variable domain, with the rest obtained from reference TRBV7-3 and TRBJ2-5, is as follows: GAGVSQTPSNKVTEKGKYVELRCDPISGHTALYWYRQSLGQGPEFLIYFQGTGAADDSGLPNDRFFAVRPEGSVSTLKIQRTERGDSAVYLCASSQDLANQVAQYFGPGTRLLVL.

This clone has just a few counts. The chain couples TRBV5-4 to TRBJ2-3, with 10 bases lining up with TRBD2. This CDR3 contains 16 residues. The trim removed 0 bases at V and 2 bases at J, leaving 3 bases unmatched. From germline, CDR1 is SGHNT and CDR2 YYREEE (reference sequence). CDR3 region: CASSLELAGPTDTQYF. CDR3 in DNA: TGTGCCAGCAGCTTGGAACTAGCGGGGCCCACAGATACGCAGTATTTT.

The chain uses TRBV4-3 and TRBJ2-1, with TRBD2 identical over 13 bases. Germline trimming cut 1 base from V and 4 bases from J; bases unmatched to any gene: 4. Per the germline V gene, CDR1 is LGHNA and CDR2 is YSLEER. This CDR3 is built from 17 residues. DNA of the CDR3: TGCGCCAGCAGCCAAGCCACTAGCGGGGGGGCTTACAATGAGCAGTTCTTC. Translating it yields CASSQATSGGAYNEQFF.

The chain recombines TRBV18 with TRBJ2-1; 7 bases match TRBD2. Germline CDR1 KGHSH, CDR2 LQKENI. The CDR3 length is 15 residues. With 1 base clipped from V and 4 bases from J, the junction kept 4 bases outside the gene matches. The CDR3 is CASSPLSGDYNEQFF. The DNA of the CDR3 is TGTGCCAGCTCACCACTCAGCGGGGATTACAATGAGCAGTTCTTC.

This clone has more than one count but fewer than ten. The chain links TRBV18 to TRBJ1-2, with unresolved D. Germline CDR1 and CDR2: KGHSH and LQKENI. V gave up 0 bases and J gave up 1 base, with 6 bases separating them. CDR3 length equals 14 residues. CDR3 sequence (DNA): TGTGCCAGCTCACCACCGGAGATTAACTATGGCTACACCTTC. It translates to CASSPPEINYGYTF. Supplemented by reference TRBV18 and TRBJ1-2, the full variable domain reads NAGVMQNPRHLVRRRGQEARLRCSPMKGHSHVYWYRQLPEEGLKFMVYLQKENIIDESGMPKERFSAEFPKEGPSILRIQQVVRGDSAAYFCASSPPEINYGYTFGSGTRLTVV.

This rearrangement joins TRBV7-9 to TRBJ2-3, with D unresolved. The germline CDR1 and CDR2 sequences are SEHNR and FQNEAQ (reference sequence). Trimming took off 1 base at V and 0 bases at J, with 5 bases between the two ends. This CDR3 contains 14 residues. CDR3 amino acids: CASSLVESTDTQYF. CDR3 in DNA: TGTGCCAGCAGCTTAGTGGAGAGCACAGATACGCAGTATTTT.

CDR3 nucleotides: TGTGCCAGCAGTATTGAGACGGGCTATGGCTACACCTTC. Translation: CASSIETGYGYTF. The chain has TRBV13 and TRBJ1-2; D uncertain. V was cut by 6 bases and J by 4 bases, with 12 bases left in between. This CDR3 spans 13 amino acids. In germline, CDR1 is PRHDT, CDR2 FYEKMQ (reference sequence).

The J gene is TRBJ1-5, the V gene TRBV30, with 7 nucleotides matching TRBD1. Germline CDR1 reads GTSNPN; CDR2 reads SVGIG (reference sequence). V lost 5 bases, J lost 4 bases, and 5 bases stayed unmatched. The CDR3 loop spans 13 amino acids. DNA of the CDR3: TGTGCCTGGGGGGACAGTTATAATCAGCCCCAGCATTTT. Its protein is CAWGDSYNQPQHF.

The chain combines TRBV4-2 with TRBJ2-5, with TRBD1 matching 7 bases. J was trimmed by 3 bases and V by 1 base; bases with no gene match: 5. Germline assignment: CDR1 LGHNA and CDR2 YNFKEQ. The CDR3 contains 15 residues. The DNA for the CDR3 is TGTGCCAGCAGCCAAGGCGGACAGGAAAAAGAGACCCAGTACTTC. It specifies CASSQGGQEKETQYF.

The chain couples TRBV19 to TRBJ2-3, with 7 bases fitting TRBD1. Per the germline V gene, CDR1 is LNHDA and CDR2 is SQIVND (reference sequence). CDR3 length: 15 residues. With 5 bases clipped from V and 0 bases from J, the junction kept 5 bases outside the gene matches. CDR3 protein: CASSYEGASTDTQYF. CDR3 DNA: TGTGCCAGTAGTTATGAGGGGGCTAGCACAGATACGCAGTATTTT. The full variable domain, completed using reference TRBV19 and TRBJ2-3, is DGGITQSPKYLFRKEGQNVTLSCEQNLNHDAMYWYRQDPGQGLRLIYYSQIVNDFQKGDIAEGYSVSREKKESFPLTVTSAQKNPTAFYLCASSYEGASTDTQYFGPGTRLTVL.

This clone was seen only a few times. In DNA form, the CDR3 reads TGCGCCAGCAGCATAACAGAGAACACCGGGGAGCTGTTTTTT. Encoded protein: CASSITENTGELFF. The genes are TRBV5-1 and TRBJ2-2; no definite D call. Germline V lookup: CDR1 SGHRS, CDR2 YFSETQ. V was trimmed by 4 bases and J by 1 base, leaving 8 bases between them. This CDR3 spans 14 amino acids.

The chain is built from TRBV11-3 and TRBJ2-1, with D tentatively TRBD1 (7 bases). Germline values: CDR1 SGHNT, CDR2 YENEEA. Trimming pared 4 bases from V and 0 bases from J, leaving 16 bases between. The CDR3 spans 17 residues. This CDR3 reads CASSSAGQSSSYNEQFF. In DNA, the CDR3 is TGTGCCAGCAGCTCCGCGGGACAGTCGAGCTCCTACAATGAGCAGTTCTTC.

The CDR3 region has the DNA TGTGCCAGTAGTATGGGGACTAGCGGTACCTACGAGCAGTACTTC. Translation: CASSMGTSGTYEQYF. The chain combines TRBV19 with TRBJ2-5; 11 bases align to TRBD2. The J call may be wrong; the DNA end is better matched by TRBJ2-7. This CDR3 comprises 15 residues. Germline V lookup: CDR1 LNHDA, CDR2 SQIVND (reference sequence).

By frequency in the sample, this clone is medium-sized. V usage is TRBV18 and J usage is TRBJ1-5, with D possibly TRBD1 on 5 matching bases. V shed 6 bases and J shed 5 bases, with 11 bases lying between them. The CDR3 spans 13 residues. Per the germline V gene, CDR1 is KGHSH and CDR2 is LQKENI. Written as DNA, the CDR3 is TGTGCCAGCTCGCAGACAGCCGATCAGCCCCAGCATTTT. Its translation: CASSQTADQPQHF. The variable domain in full, completed from reference TRBV18 and TRBJ1-5, reads NAGVMQNPRHLVRRRGQEARLRCSPMKGHSHVYWYRQLPEEGLKFMVYLQKENIIDESGMPKERFSAEFPKEGPSILRIQQVVRGDSAAYFCASSQTADQPQHFGDGTRLSIL.

The table lists this clone with a few counts. The CDR3 nucleotides are TGTGCCAGCAGCCTCAACAGGGTCGTGAATTCACCCCTCCACTTT. The encoded protein is CASSLNRVVNSPLHF. The chain links TRBV5-6 to TRBJ1-6, with D possibly TRBD1 on 6 matching bases. Trimming stripped 4 bases from V and 7 bases from J, with 15 bases between. This CDR3 spans 15 amino acids. Germline assignment: CDR1 SGHDT and CDR2 YYEEEE.

The V gene is TRBV6-5, the J gene TRBJ2-3; no clear D gene. Trimming took 6 bases from V and 5 from J, leaving 9 bases between them. Germline V gives CDR1 MNHEY, CDR2 SVGAGI. The CDR3 length is 12 residues. The CDR3 DNA follows: TGTGCCAGCAGCCTCGGCGGAGATACGCAGTATTTT. Its protein product is CASSLGGDTQYF.

The gene calls are TRBV4-1 and TRBJ1-1; TRBD1 agrees at 8 bases. The V gene's germline CDR1 is MGHRA and CDR2 YSYEKL. The CDR3 extends over 15 amino acids. V shed 0 bases, J shed 11 bases, and the junction held 11 bases outside the gene matches. CDR3 sequence: CASSQDNTRGRDAFF. CDR3 nucleotides: TGCGCCAGCAGCCAAGATAACACCAGGGGGCGCGATGCTTTCTTT.

The V gene is TRBV9, the J gene TRBJ1-6, with 9 bases identical to TRBD1. Trimming at V came to 0 bases and at J to 10 bases, leaving 11 bases not matched to a gene. The germline V gene encodes CDR1 SGDLS and CDR2 YYNGEE. The CDR3 contains 17 residues. CDR3 sequence: CASSVDPTTGGRSPLHF. CDR3 in DNA: TGTGCCAGCAGCGTAGACCCCACCACAGGGGGCAGGTCACCCCTCCACTTT.

The V and J genes are TRBV7-2 and TRBJ2-5; D unresolved. The CDR3 has 14 residues. Germline CDR1 is SGHTA and CDR2 is FQGNSA. V was trimmed by 4 bases and J by 5 bases, leaving 14 bases between them. DNA for the CDR3: TGTGCCAGCAGCTATATAGCTCTCGGTGAGACCCAGTACTTC. This codes for CASSYIALGETQYF.